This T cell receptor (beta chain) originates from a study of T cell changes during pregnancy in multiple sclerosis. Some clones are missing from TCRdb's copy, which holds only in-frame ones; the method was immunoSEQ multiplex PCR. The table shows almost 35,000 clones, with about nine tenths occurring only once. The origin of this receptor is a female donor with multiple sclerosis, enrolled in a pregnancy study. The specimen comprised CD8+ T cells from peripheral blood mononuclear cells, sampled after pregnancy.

The CDR3 bases are TGTGCCAGCAGCCCAACAGGCGGTCACCCTCCTGGCTACACCTTC. Translating gives CASSPTGGHPPGYTF. The J gene is TRBJ1-2, the V gene TRBV9; a weak D match, TRBD1 (5 bases). V lost 4 bases and J lost 7, with 20 bases in between. The length of the CDR3 is 15 residues. Germline-derived CDR1 and CDR2 are SGDLS and YYNGEE. The full variable domain, completed using reference TRBV9 and TRBJ1-2, is DSGVTQTPKHLITATGQRVTLRCSPRSGDLSVYWYQQSLDQGLQFLIQYYNGEERAKGNILERFSAQQFPDLHSELNLSSLELGDSALYFCASSPTGGHPPGYTFGSGTRLTVV.